This T cell receptor (beta chain) was observed in a study of untreated major depressive disorder (dated by TCRdb to the late 2010s). Context from the whole study: This cross-sectional case-control study compared T cell phenotype and TCR repertoire between antidepressant-free major depressive disorder patients and individually matched non-depressed controls. Sequencing followed up flow-cytometry Vbeta 5.1, Vbeta 11 and Vbeta 22 usage differences observed in the whole cohort.

The Qiagen DNeasy Blood and Tissue Kit was used to extract total genomic DNA from purified CD4+ T cells. The TCRbeta CDR3 region, defined according to IMGT, was amplified and sequenced using immunoSEQ immunosequencing protocols. In the source study's methods: The immunoSEQ service preprocessed the raw sequence data to correct PCR and sequencing errors. Data were loaded into the immunoSEQ Analyzer and further analyzed with VDJtools v1.0.7. Patient-control differences were tested with the paired Wilcoxon signed-rank test. In TCRdb, the immuneACCESS table is reduced to in-frame sequences with V and J assigned. These tables do not hold every clone; where another copy was compared, an unresolved V gene accounts for under half, and the others remain unexplained. That table supplies the V and J calls and clone size; D and trimming were determined from the DNA. The table for this sample lists about 21,000 clones; 89% of them were counted only once. Together, the top ten hold around 0.5% of the sample.

Each depressed patient was pairwise matched to a non-depressed control for sex, age, current smoking status and body mass index. Every participant in the study was of European descent. No current or lifetime mood disorder was present in controls, and Quick Inventory of Depressive Symptoms-Self Report scores of 5 or less were recorded for controls. Participants were excluded if they had major medical conditions, Axis I/II comorbidities, regular medication or illicit drug use, or weekly alcohol intake above 100 g. Around 32 ml of peripheral blood was collected from each participant into EDTA tubes. Magnetic negative selection with the BD IMag Human CD4 T Lymphocyte Enrichment Set was used to purify CD4+ T cells from thawed PBMCs. A purity of about 95% was typically achieved with the CD4+ enrichment method, as confirmed by flow cytometry. A subgroup of about five case-control pairs, chosen blind to the chemokine receptor expression and flow-cytometric repertoire skewing results, underwent TCRbeta sequencing. All blood samples were drawn in the morning at 8:00 a.m., and PBMCs were separated by Ficoll-Hypaque gradient centrifugation. PBMCs were gradually cooled to -80 degrees C for cryopreservation and then kept in liquid nitrogen until assay.

What the study reported, not specific to this receptor: Sequencing confirmed higher TRBV05-01 (Vbeta 5.1) usage among CD4+ T cells of depressed patients than controls, with p = 0.040 in a one-tailed test. In the sequencing data, TRBV25-01 and TRBV02-01 usage matched the flow-cytometry pattern but was not statistically significant. A comparatively small study sample was produced by the strict matching and exclusion criteria, and the generalizability of findings was thereby limited. In every sequenced subject, the top five TRBV05-01 clones were all identified as private clones. For the sequencing comparisons, one-tailed planned tests were applied to only three preselected Vbeta families.

About this clone itself: Its antigen is still unknown. Base qualities are not at hand, and no much larger clone is one base apart.

Via the germline V gene, CDR1 is SGHTA and CDR2 FQGNSA. Spanning cysteine to phenylalanine, the CDR3 consists of 19 amino acids. Only the CDR3 region is kept as DNA, spanning 57 bases read in frame from base 1. V is clipped by 0 bases and J by 0 bases, and the sequence between their germline boundaries is 15 bases long. The sequence derives from a woman aged 40 to 55 in good health. The sequence is built from TRBV7-2 and TRBJ2-6; no confident D gene assignment can be made. The material sequenced was CD4+ T cells from PBMCs. The CDR3 protein sequence reads: CASSLAWLASSSGANVLTF. The sequenced DNA: TGTGCCAGCAGCTTAGCATGGTTAGCCTCAAGCTCTGGGGCCAACGTCCTGACTTTC. When the CDR3 is completed using the reference TRBV7-2 and TRBJ2-6 genes on either side, the full variable domain is GAGVSQSPSNKVTEKGKDVELRCDPISGHTALYWYRQSLGQGLEFLIYFQGNSAPDKSGLPSDRFSAERTGGSVSTLTIQRTQQEDSAVYLCASSLAWLASSSGANVLTFGAGSRLTVL.